This T cell receptor beta chain is drawn from a study of T cells in localized non-small cell lung cancer. Generated by immunoSEQ multiplex PCR, the TCRdb table keeps only in-frame clones and is missing some. The top ten hold 20% to 25% of the sample, which has just over 70,000 clones, roughly nine tenths seen once. In germline, CDR1 is GTSNPN, CDR2 SVGIG (reference sequence). The CDR3 loop spans 13 amino acids. The V gene lost 2 bases and the J gene lost 4 bases, with 11 bases spanning the gap. On this clone itself: Its antigen remains unidentified.

Study conclusions and caveats: Clonality of T cells reached its maximum in uninvolved adjacent lung, surpassing tumor. As only one tumor region underwent sequencing, heterogeneity remains possible.

This chain joins TRBV30 and TRBJ1-1; D unclear. This material consisted of peripheral blood, taken before any cancer treatment. The TCR originated in a male donor older than 55 with stage III squamous cell lung carcinoma. CDR3 bases: TGTGCCTGGAGTAAGAACCATGGCACTGAAGCTTTCTTT. Protein sequence: CAWSKNHGTEAFF.